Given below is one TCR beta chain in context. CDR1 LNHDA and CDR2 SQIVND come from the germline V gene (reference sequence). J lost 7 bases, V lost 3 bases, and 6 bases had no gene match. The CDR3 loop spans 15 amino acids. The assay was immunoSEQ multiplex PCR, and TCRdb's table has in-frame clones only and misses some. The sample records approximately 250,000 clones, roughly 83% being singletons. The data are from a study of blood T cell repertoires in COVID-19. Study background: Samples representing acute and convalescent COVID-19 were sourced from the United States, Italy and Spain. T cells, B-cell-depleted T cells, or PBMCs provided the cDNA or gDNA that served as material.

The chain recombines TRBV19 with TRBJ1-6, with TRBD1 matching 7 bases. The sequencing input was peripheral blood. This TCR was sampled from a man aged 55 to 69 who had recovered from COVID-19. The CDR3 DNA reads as TGTGCCAGTAGTATGCTGACAGGGAGCAATTCACCCCTCCACTTT. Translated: CASSMLTGSNSPLHF.